The TCR beta chain described here comes from a study of molecular identifiers for immune sequencing clone quantification. J lost 4 bases, V lost 2 bases, and 9 bases had no gene match. This CDR3 is built from 17 residues. Germline assignment: CDR1 SEHNR and CDR2 FQNEAQ (reference sequence). About this clonotype: Its antigen is as yet unknown. A much larger clone is a single base away; this may be a read error. Likely a read error: the CDR3 ends without its conserved phenylalanine or tryptophan.

Bulk TCR library preparation followed previously described methods with listed TCR primers. TCRdb re-analysed the PCR reads in MiXCR, keeping a single row per CDR3 protein. The sample has about 640,000 distinct CDR3 sequences; about 20% are singletons. Broader study findings: Spike-in Jurkat TCR RNA from a single cell reportedly registered among one million naive cells.

The specimen sequenced was naive CD8+ T cells from blood, with Jurkat cell RNA spiked in. Documented subset: FACS-sorted CD8+CD4-CCR7+CD45RA+ naive T cells. The chain joins TRBV7-9 to TRBJ2-3; 10 nucleotides align to TRBD2. The sequence was collected from a human donor in good health. Some libraries in this study had Jurkat cell RNA spiked in. The CDR3 reads CASSLTLAGALSDTQYL. The CDR3 bases are TGTGCCAGCAGCTTAACTCTAGCGGGAGCTCTATCAGATACGCAGTATCTT.